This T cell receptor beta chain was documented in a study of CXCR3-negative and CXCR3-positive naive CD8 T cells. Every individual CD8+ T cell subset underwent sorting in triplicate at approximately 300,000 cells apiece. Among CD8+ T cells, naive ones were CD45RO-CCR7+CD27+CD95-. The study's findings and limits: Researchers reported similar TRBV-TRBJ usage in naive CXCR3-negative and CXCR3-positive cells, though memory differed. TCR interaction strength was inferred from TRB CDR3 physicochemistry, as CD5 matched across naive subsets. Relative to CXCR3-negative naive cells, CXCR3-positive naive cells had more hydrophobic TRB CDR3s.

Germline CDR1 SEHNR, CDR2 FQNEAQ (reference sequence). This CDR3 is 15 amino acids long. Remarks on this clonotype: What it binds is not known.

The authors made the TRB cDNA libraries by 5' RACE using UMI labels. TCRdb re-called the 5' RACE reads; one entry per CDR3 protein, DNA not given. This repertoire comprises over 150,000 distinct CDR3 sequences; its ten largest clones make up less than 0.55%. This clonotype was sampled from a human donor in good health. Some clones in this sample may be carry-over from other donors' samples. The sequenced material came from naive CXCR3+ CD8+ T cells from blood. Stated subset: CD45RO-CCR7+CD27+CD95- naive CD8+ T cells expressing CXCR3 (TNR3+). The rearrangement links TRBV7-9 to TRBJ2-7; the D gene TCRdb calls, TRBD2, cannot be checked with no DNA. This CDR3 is CASSSGTASPYEQYF.